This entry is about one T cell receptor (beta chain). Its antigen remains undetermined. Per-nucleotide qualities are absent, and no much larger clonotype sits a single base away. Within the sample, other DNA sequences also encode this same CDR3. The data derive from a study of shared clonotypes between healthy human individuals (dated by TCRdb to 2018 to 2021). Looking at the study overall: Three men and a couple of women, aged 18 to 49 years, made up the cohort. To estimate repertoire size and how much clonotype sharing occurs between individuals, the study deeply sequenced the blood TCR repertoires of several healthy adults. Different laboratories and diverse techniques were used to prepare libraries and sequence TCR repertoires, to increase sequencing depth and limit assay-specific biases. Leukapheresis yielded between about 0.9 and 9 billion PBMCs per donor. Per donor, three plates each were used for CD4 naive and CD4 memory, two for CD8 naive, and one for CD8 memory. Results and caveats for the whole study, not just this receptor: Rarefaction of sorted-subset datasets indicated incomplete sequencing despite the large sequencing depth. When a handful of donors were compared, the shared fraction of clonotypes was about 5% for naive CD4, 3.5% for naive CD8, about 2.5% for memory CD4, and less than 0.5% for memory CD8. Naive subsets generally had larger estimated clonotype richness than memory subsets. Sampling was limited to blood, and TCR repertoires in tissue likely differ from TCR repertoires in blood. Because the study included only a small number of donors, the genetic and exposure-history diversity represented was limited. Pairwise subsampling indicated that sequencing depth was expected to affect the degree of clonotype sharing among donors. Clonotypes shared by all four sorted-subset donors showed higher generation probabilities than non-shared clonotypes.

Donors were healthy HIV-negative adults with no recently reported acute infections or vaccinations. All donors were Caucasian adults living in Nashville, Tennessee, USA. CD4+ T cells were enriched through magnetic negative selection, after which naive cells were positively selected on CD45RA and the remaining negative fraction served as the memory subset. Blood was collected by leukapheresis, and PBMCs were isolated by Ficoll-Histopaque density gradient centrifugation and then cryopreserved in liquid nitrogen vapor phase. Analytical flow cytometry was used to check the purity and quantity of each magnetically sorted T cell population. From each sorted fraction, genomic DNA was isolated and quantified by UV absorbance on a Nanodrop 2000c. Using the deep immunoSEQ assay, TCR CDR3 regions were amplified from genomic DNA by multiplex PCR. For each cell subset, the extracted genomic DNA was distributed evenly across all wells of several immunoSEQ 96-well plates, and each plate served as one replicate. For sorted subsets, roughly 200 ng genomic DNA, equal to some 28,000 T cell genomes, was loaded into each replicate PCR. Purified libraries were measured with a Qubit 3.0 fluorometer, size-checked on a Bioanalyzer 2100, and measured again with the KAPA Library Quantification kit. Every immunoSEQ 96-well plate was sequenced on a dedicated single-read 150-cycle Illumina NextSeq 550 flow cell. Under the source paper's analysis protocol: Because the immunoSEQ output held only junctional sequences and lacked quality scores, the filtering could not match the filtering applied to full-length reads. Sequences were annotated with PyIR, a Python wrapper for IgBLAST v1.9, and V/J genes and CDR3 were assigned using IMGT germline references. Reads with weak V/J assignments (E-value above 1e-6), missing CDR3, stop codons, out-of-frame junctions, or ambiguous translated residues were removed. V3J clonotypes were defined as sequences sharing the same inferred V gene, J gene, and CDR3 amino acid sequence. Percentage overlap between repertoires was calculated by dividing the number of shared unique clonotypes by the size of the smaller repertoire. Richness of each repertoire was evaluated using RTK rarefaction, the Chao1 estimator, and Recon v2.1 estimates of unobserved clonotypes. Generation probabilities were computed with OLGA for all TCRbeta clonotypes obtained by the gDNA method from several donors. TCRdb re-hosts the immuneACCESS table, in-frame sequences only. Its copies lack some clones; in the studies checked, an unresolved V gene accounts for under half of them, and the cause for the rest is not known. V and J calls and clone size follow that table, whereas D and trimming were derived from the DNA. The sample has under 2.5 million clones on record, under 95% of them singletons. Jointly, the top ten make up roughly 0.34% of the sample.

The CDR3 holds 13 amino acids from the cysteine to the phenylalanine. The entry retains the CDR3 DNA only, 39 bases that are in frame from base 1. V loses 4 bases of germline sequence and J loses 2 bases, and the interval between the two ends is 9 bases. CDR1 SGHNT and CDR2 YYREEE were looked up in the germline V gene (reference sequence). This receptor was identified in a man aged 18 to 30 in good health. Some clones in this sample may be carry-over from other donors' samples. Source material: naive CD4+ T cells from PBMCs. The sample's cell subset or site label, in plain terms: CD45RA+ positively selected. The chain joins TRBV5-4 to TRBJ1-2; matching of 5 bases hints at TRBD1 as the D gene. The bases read TGTGCCAGCAGCCGGGACGGGAACTATGGCTACACCTTC. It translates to CASSRDGNYGYTF.